Each of the 16 T cell receptor beta chains below was sequenced from the same sample in a study of T cells after yellow fever vaccination. TCRdb re-derived calls from the 5' RACE reads in MiXCR, one entry per CDR3 protein. The sample holds 200,000 to 250,000 distinct CDR3 sequences; approximately 3% are singletons and the top ten take under 3.5%. The material sequenced was CD4+ T cells sorted from PBMCs, taken 10 days after the yellow fever booster vaccination. Receptor source: a man between 18 and 35 years old who received the YFV17D yellow fever vaccine.

The chain uses TRBV5-1 and TRBJ1-3, with D perhaps TRBD1 (5 bases). Trimming left V 4 bases short and J 2 bases short, with 13 bases between. CDR1 is SGHRS, CDR2 YFSETQ, per germline. The CDR3 contains 15 residues. The CDR3 loop is CASSPGLGTGNTIYF. In nucleotides, the CDR3 is TGCGCCAGCAGCCCGGGACTTGGGACTGGAAACACCATATATTTT.

This clonotype has only a few counts. The gene calls are TRBV4-2 and TRBJ2-7; no clear D. The CDR3 totals 15 residues. The germline V gene encodes CDR1 LGHNA and CDR2 YNFKEQ. The V end was cut by 0 bases, the J end by 2 bases, with 11 bases between. The CDR3 DNA follows: TGTGCCAGCAGCCAAGATATCCGTAACGCCTACGAGCAGTACTTC. It codes for CASSQDIRNAYEQYF.

This clonotype was counted between two and nine times. The V gene is TRBV11-1, the J gene TRBJ2-5, with 8 nucleotides matching TRBD2. Germline V gives CDR1 SGHAT, CDR2 FQDESV (reference sequence). V shed 5 bases, J shed 5 bases, and the junction held 10 bases outside the gene matches. CDR3 length: 15 amino acids. Written as DNA, the CDR3 is TGTGCCAGCAGCCACCGGCGGGGGGCCGGGGAGACCCAGTACTTC. Amino acid sequence: CASSHRRGAGETQYF.

This clonotype was counted at least ten times. V and J are TRBV5-1 and TRBJ1-1; D possibly corresponds to TRBD1 (6 bases). Germline V gene lookup returns CDR1 SGHRS and CDR2 YFSETQ. The V end lost 1 base, the J end lost 4 bases, and 14 bases lay between the germline ends. The CDR3 covers 15 residues. The CDR3 DNA is TGCGCCAGCAGCTTGTATGTCAGGGGCACCACTGAAGCTTTCTTT. Amino acid sequence: CASSLYVRGTTEAFF. Full variable domain (missing parts from reference TRBV5-1 and TRBJ1-1): KAGVTQTPRYLIKTRGQQVTLSCSPISGHRSVSWYQQTPGQGLQFLFEYFSETQRNKGNFPGRFSGRQFSNSRSEMNVSTLELGDSALYLCASSLYVRGTTEAFFGQGTRLTVV.

The rearrangement links TRBV7-2 to TRBJ2-3, with D possibly being TRBD1 (6 bases). In germline, CDR1 is SGHTA, CDR2 FQGNSA. This CDR3 is built from 15 residues. Trimming pared 5 bases from V and 6 bases from J, leaving 18 bases between. The CDR3 region is CASSPQRTGPDTQYF. The CDR3 DNA is TGTGCCAGCAGCCCCCAGCGCACAGGGCCGGATACGCAGTATTTT.

This clonotype was observed a handful of times. The chain is built from TRBV5-1 and TRBJ1-1, with D possibly TRBD1 on 6 matching bases. This CDR3 has 16 residues. Germline V gives CDR1 SGHRS, CDR2 YFSETQ. The germline V and J ends were trimmed by 0 bases and 5 bases, with 17 bases remaining between them. The CDR3 DNA sequence: TGCGCCAGCAGCTTGGTAAGGGGGGCCGGTGCGACTGAAGCTTTCTTT. Its translation is CASSLVRGAGATEAFF.

The CDR3 loop reads CASSATVYGYTF. The CDR3 nucleotides are TGTGCCAGCAGCGCGACGGTCTATGGCTACACCTTC. The chain joins TRBV9 to TRBJ1-2; D remains unclear. The germline gives CDR1 SGDLS, CDR2 YYNGEE. The ends were cut back, 3 bases at V and 4 bases at J, with 7 bases in the middle. The length of the CDR3 is 12 residues.

The sample holds many counts of this clonotype. The rearrangement joins TRBV7-2 to TRBJ2-2; TRBD1 or TRBD2 may be the D gene (5 bases each). V lost 4 bases to trimming and J lost 5 bases, with 11 bases between them. Germline V gene sequence: CDR1 SGHTA, CDR2 FQGNSA. This CDR3 is built from 14 residues. CDR3 in DNA: TGTGCCAGCAGCTCCCGGGGCTCAACCGGGGAGCTGTTTTTT. Residues: CASSSRGSTGELFF.

This clonotype was counted ten times or more. The rearrangement uses TRBV12-3 or TRBV12-4 and TRBJ1-1; D remains unclear. Between the trimmed V and J ends, which lost 3 bases and 1 base, there was a span of 3 bases. The CDR3 consists of 12 residues. In DNA, the CDR3 is TGTGCCAGCAGTTTCCCGAACACTGAAGCTTTCTTT. Translating it yields CASSFPNTEAFF.

This chain connects TRBV5-1 to TRBJ2-7; D is ambiguous. Per germline, CDR1 SGHRS and CDR2 YFSETQ. V dropped 5 bases and J dropped 6 bases, with 3 bases sitting between them. The CDR3 is 9 residues long. DNA of the CDR3: TGCGCCAGCAGTTTCGAGCAGTACTTC. This gives the protein CASSFEQYF.

This clonotype appeared many times. V usage is TRBV18 and J usage is TRBJ1-1; D gene unclear. The V end lost 6 bases, the J end lost 1 base, and 3 bases lay between the germline ends. The CDR3 has 11 amino acids. The germline V gene has CDR1 KGHSH and CDR2 LQKENI. The CDR3 DNA reads TGTGCCAGCTCGGCGAACACTGAAGCTTTCTTT. Amino acid sequence: CASSANTEAFF.

This clonotype was counted between two and nine times. This rearrangement joins TRBV6-6 to TRBJ2-5; D is tentatively TRBD1 or TRBD2 (6 bases each). There are 17 residues in the CDR3. Trimming removed 0 bases at V and 1 base at J, with 15 bases between. The germline gives CDR1 MNHNY, CDR2 SVGAGI (reference sequence). DNA for the CDR3: TGTGCCAGCAGTTACTCGCCGGGGGCGCGTGGCCAAGAGACCCAGTACTTC. It specifies CASSYSPGARGQETQYF.

This clonotype was recorded at least ten times. The chain combines TRBV14 with TRBJ1-2; tentatively, D is TRBD1 (5 bases). V was shortened by 0 bases and J by 7 bases, with 9 bases between the two germline ends. Germline values: CDR1 SGHDN, CDR2 FVKESK. The CDR3 loop spans 13 amino acids. The DNA for the CDR3 is TGTGCCAGCAGCCAAGAAGAGGGGTCTGGCTACACCTTC. Encoded protein: CASSQEEGSGYTF.

In this sample, this clonotype turned up a few times. The rearrangement links TRBV27 to TRBJ2-3; D uncertain. The CDR3 length is 12 residues. V was clipped by 8 bases and J by 9 bases, with 15 bases between them. Germline CDR1 is MNHEY and CDR2 is SMNVEV (reference sequence). CDR3: CASRSLVETQYF. The CDR3 DNA is TGTGCCAGCCGATCGCTGGTAGAGACGCAGTATTTT.

This clonotype was seen ten or more times. CDR3 nucleotide sequence: TGTGCCAGCTCACGGAGAGGGACTAGCGGGGGCCAGGAGACCCAGTACTTC. Translating gives CASSRRGTSGGQETQYF. V usage is TRBV18 and J usage is TRBJ2-5, with TRBD2 matching 14 bases. The CDR3 totals 17 residues. Germline V gene lookup returns CDR1 KGHSH and CDR2 LQKENI. The J segment lost 5 bases and the V segment lost 4 bases, leaving 9 bases of the junction unmatched. Combining the CDR3 with reference TRBV18 and TRBJ2-5 gives the whole variable domain NAGVMQNPRHLVRRRGQEARLRCSPMKGHSHVYWYRQLPEEGLKFMVYLQKENIIDESGMPKERFSAEFPKEGPSILRIQQVVRGDSAAYFCASSRRGTSGGQETQYFGPGTRLLVL.

A few counts support this clonotype. The chain has TRBV28 and TRBJ2-1; 9 bases agree with TRBD1. This CDR3 is built from 16 residues. Germline lookup yields CDR1 MDHEN and CDR2 SYDVKM. The ends lost 4 bases at V and 2 bases at J; junction bases unmatched: 6. DNA for the CDR3: TGTGCCAGCAGTTCCGAAACAGGGGGCCCCTACAATGAGCAGTTCTTC. It specifies CASSSETGGPYNEQFF.